This TCR beta chain comes out of a study of T cell changes during pregnancy in multiple sclerosis. This table comes from immunoSEQ multiplex PCR, and its TCRdb copy is limited to in-frame clones, with some not included. The sample has about 93,000 clones; approximately 92% are singletons. CDR3 size: 17 residues. Between the trimmed V and J ends, which lost 0 bases and 0 bases, there was a span of 15 bases. Germline V CDR1 and CDR2: SGHDT, YYEEEE. The clonotype originates from a female donor with multiple sclerosis, enrolled in a pregnancy study. J is TRBJ1-1 and V is TRBV5-6, with D hard to call. The sample was peripheral blood, taken after pregnancy. Here the CDR3 reads CASSLDERYLMNTEAFF. The CDR3 DNA follows: TGTGCCAGCAGCTTGGATGAGCGATACCTCATGAACACTGAAGCTTTCTTT.